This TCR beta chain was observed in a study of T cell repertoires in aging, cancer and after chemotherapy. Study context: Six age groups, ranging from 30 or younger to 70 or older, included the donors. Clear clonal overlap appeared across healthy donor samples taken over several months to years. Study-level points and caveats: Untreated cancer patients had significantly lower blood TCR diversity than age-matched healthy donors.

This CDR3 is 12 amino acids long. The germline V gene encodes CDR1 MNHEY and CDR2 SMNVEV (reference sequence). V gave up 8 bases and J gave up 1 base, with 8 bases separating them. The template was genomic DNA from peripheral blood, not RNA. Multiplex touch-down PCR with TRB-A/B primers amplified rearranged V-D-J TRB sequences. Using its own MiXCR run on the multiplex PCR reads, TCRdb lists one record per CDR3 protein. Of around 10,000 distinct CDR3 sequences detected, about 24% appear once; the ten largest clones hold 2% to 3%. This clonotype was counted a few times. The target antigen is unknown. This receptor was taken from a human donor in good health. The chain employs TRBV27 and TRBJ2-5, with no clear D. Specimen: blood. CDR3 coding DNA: TGTGCCAGCGCAACCAGCCAAGAGACCCAGTACTTC. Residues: CASATSQETQYF.